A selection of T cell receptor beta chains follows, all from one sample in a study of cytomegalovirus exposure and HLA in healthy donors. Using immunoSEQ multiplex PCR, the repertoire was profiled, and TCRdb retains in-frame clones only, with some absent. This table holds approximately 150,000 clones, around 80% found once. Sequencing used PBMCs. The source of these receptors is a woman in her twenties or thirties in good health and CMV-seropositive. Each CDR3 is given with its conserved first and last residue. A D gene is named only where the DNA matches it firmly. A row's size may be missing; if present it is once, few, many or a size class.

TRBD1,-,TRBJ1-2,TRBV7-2,TGTGCCAGCAGCCTGGGTCCACAGGGGCACAACACCTTC,CASSLGPQGHNTF
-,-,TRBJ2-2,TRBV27,TGTGCCAGCTGCCAAGGGGTCGCGAGGGAGCTGTTTTTT,CASCQGVARELFF
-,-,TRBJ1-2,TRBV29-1,TGCAGCGTTGAAGACAGCGGGCTCTATGGCTACACCTTC,CSVEDSGLYGYTF
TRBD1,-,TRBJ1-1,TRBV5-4,TGTGCCAGCAGCTTGGCGGGGACAGGGGTGGTTGAAGCTTTCTTT,CASSLAGTGVVEAFF
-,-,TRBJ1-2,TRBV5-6,TGTGCCAGCAGCGGGGGCCCCTATGGCTACACCTTC,CASSGGPYGYTF
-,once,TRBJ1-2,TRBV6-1,TGTGCCAGCACGGAGAGAGATAACTATGGCTACACCTTC,CASTERDNYGYTF
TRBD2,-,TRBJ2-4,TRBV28,TGTGCCAGCAGTCCGGGACTAGCGGGGGCACTAGCCAAAAACATTCAGTACTTC,CASSPGLAGALAKNIQYF
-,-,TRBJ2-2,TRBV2,TGTGCCAGCAGTGAAGTGACAGTGAACACCGGGGAGCTGTTTTTT,CASSEVTVNTGELFF
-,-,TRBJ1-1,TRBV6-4,TGTGCCAGCAGTTCTCAGGGGAACACTGAAGCTTTCTTT,CASSSQGNTEAFF
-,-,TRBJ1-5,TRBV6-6,TGTGCCAGCAGTCCCAATAATCAGCCCCAGCATTTT,CASSPNNQPQHF
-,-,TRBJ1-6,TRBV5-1,TGCGCCAGCAGTGCGGAGGGGTGGTATAATTCACCCCTCCACTTT,CASSAEGWYNSPLHF
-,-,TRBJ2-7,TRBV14,TGTGCCAGCAGCCAAGTCCTGGCTTACGAGCAGTACTTC,CASSQVLAYEQYF
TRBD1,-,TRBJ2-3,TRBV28,TGTGCCAGCAGTTCCGGGACAGGGGTGGATACGCAGTATTTT,CASSSGTGVDTQYF
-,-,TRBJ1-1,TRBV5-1,TGCGCCAGCAGCTTGGACAGGGCGAGCACTGAAGCTTTCTTT,CASSLDRASTEAFF
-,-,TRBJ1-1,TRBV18,TGTGCCAGCTCACTGGGGACTTTATTGAACACTGAAGCTTTCTTT,CASSLGTLLNTEAFF
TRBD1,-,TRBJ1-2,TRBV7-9,TGTGCCAGCAGCTTCCCTGACAGGGTGGATAGCTATGGCTACACCTTC,CASSFPDRVDSYGYTF
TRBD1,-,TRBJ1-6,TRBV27,TGTGCCAGCACTCAGGGGGCCTCCTATAATTCACCCCTCCACTTT,CASTQGASYNSPLHF
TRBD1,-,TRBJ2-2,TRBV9,TGTGCCAGCACCCCGGGGACAGGGGATCCCGGGGAGCTGTTTTTT,CASTPGTGDPGELFF
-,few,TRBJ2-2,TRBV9,TGTGCCAGCAGCGTATTAACGAACACCGGGGAGCTGTTTTTT,CASSVLTNTGELFF
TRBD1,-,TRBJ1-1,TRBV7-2,TGTGCCAGCAGCGGACAGGGAGGGACTGAAGCTTTCTTT,CASSGQGGTEAFF
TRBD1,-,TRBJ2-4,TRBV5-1,TGCGCCAGCAGCGCTCCTGAATCCGGGACAGGCCTTAGAGCCAAAAACATTCAGTACTTC,CASSAPESGTGLRAKNIQYF
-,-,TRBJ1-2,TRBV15,TGTGCCACCAGCAGTCGGGAGTCATTCTATGGCTACACCTTC,CATSSRESFYGYTF
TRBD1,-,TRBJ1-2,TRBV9,TGTGCCAGCAGCGTAGCGACAGGGGGCAATGGCTACACCTTC,CASSVATGGNGYTF
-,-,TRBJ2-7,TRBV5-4,TGTGCCAGCAGCTTCAATGTTGGGGCCAACGAGCAGTACTTC,CASSFNVGANEQYF
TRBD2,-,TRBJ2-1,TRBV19,TGTGCCAGTAGTATCGCGGGGGGTAAGAATGAGCAGTTCTTC,CASSIAGGKNEQFF
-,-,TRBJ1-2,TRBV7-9,TGTGCCAGCAGCTTAGGACAAAACAACTATGGCTACACCTTC,CASSLGQNNYGYTF
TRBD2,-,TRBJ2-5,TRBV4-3,TGCGCCAGCAGCCAAGATGTTAGCGGGGGGGCAGGGGAGACCCAGTACTTC,CASSQDVSGGAGETQYF
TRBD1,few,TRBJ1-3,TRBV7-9,TGTGCCAGCAGCTTAATGGGGACAGGGGCCCGATCTGGAAACACCATATATTTT,CASSLMGTGARSGNTIYF
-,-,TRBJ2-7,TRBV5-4,TGTGCCAGCAGCCGGGGGAGGAACGAGCAGTACTTC,CASSRGRNEQYF
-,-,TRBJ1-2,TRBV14,TGTGCCAGCAGCCAACACTACGGGGGAAGGGATGGCTACACCTTC,CASSQHYGGRDGYTF
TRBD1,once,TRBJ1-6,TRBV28,TGTGCCAGCAGTAGTTCCGGGACAGTGATTAATTCACCCCTCCACTTT,CASSSSGTVINSPLHF
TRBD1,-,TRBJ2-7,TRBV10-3,TGTGCCATCAGTGGGACAGGGGTTTCCTACGAGCAGTACTTC,CAISGTGVSYEQYF
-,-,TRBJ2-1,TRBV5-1,TGCGCCAGCAGCTTGGAACTTCCGGACACCTACTCCTACAATGAGCAGTTCTTC,CASSLELPDTYSYNEQFF
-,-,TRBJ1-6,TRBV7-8,TGTGCCAGCTTCTCCCCCAGGGGATATTCACCCCTCCACTTT,CASFSPRGYSPLHF
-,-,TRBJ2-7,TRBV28,TGTGCCAGCGGTAGAAGATACGAGCAGTACTTC,CASGRRYEQYF
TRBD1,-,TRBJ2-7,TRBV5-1,TGCGCCAGCAGCTTGAACAGGGGCGAGCAGTACTTC,CASSLNRGEQYF
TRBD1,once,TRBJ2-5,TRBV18,TGTGCCAGCTCCCGGGACAGAGAGACCCAGTACTTC,CASSRDRETQYF
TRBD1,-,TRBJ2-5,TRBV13,TGTGCCAGCAGCTTAGGGCAGGGGGCCCAAGAGACCCAGTACTTC,CASSLGQGAQETQYF
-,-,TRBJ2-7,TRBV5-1,TGCGCCAGCAGCTTGGAGGGGATGTACGAGCAGTACTTC,CASSLEGMYEQYF
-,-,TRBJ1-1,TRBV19,TGTGCCAGTAGTATACTCTCAGTGAACACTGAAGCTTTCTTT,CASSILSVNTEAFF
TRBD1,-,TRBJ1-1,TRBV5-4,TGTGCCAGCAGCTCCAACGCCGGGACAGGGATGAACACTGAAGCTTTCTTT,CASSSNAGTGMNTEAFF
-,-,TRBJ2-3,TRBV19,TGTGCCAGTAGTGCTCGAACACCCACAGATACGCAGTATTTT,CASSARTPTDTQYF
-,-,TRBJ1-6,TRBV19,TGTGCCAGTACTCACGACAGCTCCTATAATTCACCCCTCCACTTT,CASTHDSSYNSPLHF
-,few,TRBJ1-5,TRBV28,TGTGCCAGCAGTTTCCTGGACCAGGGTCCAGCTCAGCCCCAGCATTTT,CASSFLDQGPAQPQHF
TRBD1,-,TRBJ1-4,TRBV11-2,TGTGCCAGCAGCCCACGGACAGGCCTCAATGAAAAACTGTTTTTT,CASSPRTGLNEKLFF
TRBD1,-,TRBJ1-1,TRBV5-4,TGTGCCAGCAGCGCGTCCGGGACAGGGGGCGTAGAAGCTTTCTTT,CASSASGTGGVEAFF
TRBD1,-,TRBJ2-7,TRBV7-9,TGTGCCAGCAGCTTAACAGGGGTGGCCGAGCAGTACTTC,CASSLTGVAEQYF
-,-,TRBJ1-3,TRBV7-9,TGTGCCAGCAGCTTTCAGGCAGGGCCTGGAAACACCATATATTTT,CASSFQAGPGNTIYF
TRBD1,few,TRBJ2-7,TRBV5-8,TGTGCCAGCAGACAAAGGACAGGGGAATACGAGCAGTACTTC,CASRQRTGEYEQYF
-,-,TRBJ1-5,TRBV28,TGTGCCAGCAGTTTACTGTTGCAGGAAGATCAGCCCCAGCATTTT,CASSLLLQEDQPQHF
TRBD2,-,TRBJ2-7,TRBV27,TGTGCCAGCAGCCCCTCGGTGGGCGGGGGGGCCTCCTACGAGCAGTACTTC,CASSPSVGGGASYEQYF
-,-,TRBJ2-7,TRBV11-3,TGTGCCAGCAGCAAAGGACAGAGCTCCTACGAGCAGTACTTC,CASSKGQSSYEQYF
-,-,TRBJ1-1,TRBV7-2,TGTGCCAGCAGCTTAGGCGGGCTGGGGAACACTGAAGCTTTCTTT,CASSLGGLGNTEAFF